The 8 T cell receptor beta chains listed next were all sequenced from one sample in a study of blood T cell repertoires in COVID-19. The assay was immunoSEQ multiplex PCR, and TCRdb's table has in-frame clones only and misses some. The sample shows more than 85,000 clones, approximately 82% of them seen only once. The sample comprised peripheral blood. The receptors stem from a woman of 80 years or more with acute or convalescent COVID-19.

The V and J genes are TRBV30 and TRBJ2-2; the D gene is possibly TRBD1 (5 bases). Per the germline V gene, CDR1 is GTSNPN and CDR2 is SVGIG (reference sequence). This CDR3 contains 17 residues. Trimming took 0 bases from V and 6 from J, leaving 20 bases between them. The chain's CDR3 is CAWSVSPGNPKSGELFF. The CDR3 coding sequence is TGTGCCTGGAGTGTATCACCAGGGAACCCTAAATCCGGGGAGCTGTTTTTT.

The chain carries TRBV3-1 (or the pseudogene TRBV3-2) and TRBJ1-5, with D maybe TRBD1 (6 bases). The germline V gene has CDR1 LGHDT and CDR2 YNNKEL (reference sequence). Deletions cut 3 bases from V and 5 bases from J, with 11 bases between. The CDR3 length is 14 residues. The CDR3 here is CASSQQGWDQPQHF. The CDR3 nucleotides are TGTGCCAGCAGCCAGCAGGGGTGGGATCAGCCCCAGCATTTT.

The rearrangement joins TRBV7-2 to TRBJ2-5; 7 nucleotides match TRBD2. This CDR3 has 16 amino acids. Germline V gives CDR1 SGHTA, CDR2 FQGNSA. The V segment lost 5 bases and the J segment 5 bases; nucleotides outside the gene matches: 14. Written as DNA, the CDR3 is TGTGCCAGCAGCCCCGGACTAGTTTGGGGTCAGGAGACCCAGTACTTC. It is translated as CASSPGLVWGQETQYF.

The V call is TRBV18, the J call TRBJ1-3, with a possible D match to TRBD1 (5 bases). There are 17 residues in the CDR3. The ends were cut back, 2 bases at V and 0 bases at J, with 14 bases in the middle. CDR1 KGHSH and CDR2 LQKENI come from the germline V gene. The CDR3 loop reads CASSPRGTLSSGNTIYF. The DNA of the CDR3 is TGTGCCAGCTCACCAAGGGGTACCTTGAGCTCTGGAAACACCATATATTTT. Using reference TRBV18 and TRBJ1-3 for the parts outside the CDR3, the full variable domain is NAGVMQNPRHLVRRRGQEARLRCSPMKGHSHVYWYRQLPEEGLKFMVYLQKENIIDESGMPKERFSAEFPKEGPSILRIQQVVRGDSAAYFCASSPRGTLSSGNTIYFGEGSWLTVV.

V and J are TRBV25-1 and TRBJ1-1, with 8 positions matching TRBD1. Germline V gene data show CDR1 as MGHDK and CDR2 as SYGVNS. The CDR3 is made up of 13 amino acids. V lost 4 bases and J lost 3; bases outside the gene matches: 1. The CDR3 loop reads CASSVQGDTEAFF. The CDR3 region has the DNA TGTGCCAGCAGTGTACAGGGGGACACTGAAGCTTTCTTT.

Remarks on this clone: Different DNA sequences within this sample yield the same CDR3. The chain combines TRBV12-3 or TRBV12-4 with TRBJ1-1; D is unclear. The CDR3 totals 13 residues. With 3 bases removed from V and 4 bases from J, the gap between germline ends came to 9 bases. The DNA of the CDR3 is TGTGCCAGCAGTTTGGGAGAGGGCACTGAAGCTTTCTTT. It translates to CASSLGEGTEAFF.

The chain uses TRBV10-1 and TRBJ2-7, with 8 positions matching TRBD1. The CDR3 contains 13 residues. CDR1 and CDR2 (germline): WNHNN, SYGVQD (reference sequence). Germline trimming cut 4 bases from V and 5 bases from J; bases unmatched to any gene: 4. The DNA for the CDR3 is TGCGCCAGCAGTGGGACAGGGTTTGACGAGCAGTACTTC. Residues: CASSGTGFDEQYF.

This chain uses TRBV11-3 with TRBJ1-1; D might be TRBD1 (6 bases). The germline V gene encodes CDR1 SGHNT and CDR2 YENEEA. Deletions cut 11 bases from V and 6 bases from J, with 22 bases between. The CDR3 has 14 amino acids. CDR3 amino acids: CAEWDNLRMAEAFF. The CDR3 nucleotides read TGTGCCGAATGGGACAACCTGAGAATGGCTGAAGCTTTCTTT.